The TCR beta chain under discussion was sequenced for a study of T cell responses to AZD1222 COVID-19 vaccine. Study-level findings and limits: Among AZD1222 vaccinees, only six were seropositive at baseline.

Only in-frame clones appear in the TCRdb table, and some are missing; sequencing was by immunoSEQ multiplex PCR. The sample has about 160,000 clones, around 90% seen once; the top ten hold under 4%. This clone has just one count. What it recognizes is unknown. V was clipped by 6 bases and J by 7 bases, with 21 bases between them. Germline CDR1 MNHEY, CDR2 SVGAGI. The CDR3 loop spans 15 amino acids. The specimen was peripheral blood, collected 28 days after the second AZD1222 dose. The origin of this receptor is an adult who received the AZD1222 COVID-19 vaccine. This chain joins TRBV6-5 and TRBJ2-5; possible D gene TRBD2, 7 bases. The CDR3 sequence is CASRTRGGTMGTQYF. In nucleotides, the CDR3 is TGTGCCAGCAGGACGAGGGGGGGCACTATGGGGACCCAGTACTTC.